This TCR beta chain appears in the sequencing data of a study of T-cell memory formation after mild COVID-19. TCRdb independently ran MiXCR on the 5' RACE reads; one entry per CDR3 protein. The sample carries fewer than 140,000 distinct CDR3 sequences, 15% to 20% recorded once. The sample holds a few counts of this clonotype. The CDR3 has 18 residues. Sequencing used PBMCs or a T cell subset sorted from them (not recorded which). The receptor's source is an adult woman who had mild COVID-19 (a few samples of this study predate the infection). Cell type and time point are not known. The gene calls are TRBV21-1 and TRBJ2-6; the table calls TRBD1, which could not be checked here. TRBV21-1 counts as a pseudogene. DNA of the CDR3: TGTGCCAGCAGCAAAGTTGCAGGGGAAGCCTCTGGGGCCAACGTCCTGACTTTC. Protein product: CASSKVAGEASGANVLTF.